These T cell receptor beta chains were read from a single sample in a study of blood T cell repertoires in COVID-19. Method: immunoSEQ multiplex PCR; TCRdb's copy keeps in-frame clones and lacks some. The data contain 35,000 to 50,000 clones, just under 70% of them singletons. Sequenced input: peripheral blood. All receptors derive from an older man with acute or convalescent COVID-19. Each CDR3 is given with its conserved first and last residue. A D gene is named only where the DNA matches it firmly. Clone size, where shown, is once, few, many, or a class for clones that have expanded.

D: .
J: TRBJ2-5
V: TRBV12-3/TRBV12-4
size: .
DNA: TGTGCCAGCAGTGGACTCGTCCGGGAGACCCAGTACTTC
CDR3: CASSGLVRETQYF

D: .
J: TRBJ2-1
V: TRBV2
size: once
DNA: TGTGCCAGCATAGAGATCGTAGACAATGAGCAGTTCTTC
CDR3: CASIEIVDNEQFF

D: TRBD1
J: TRBJ2-1
V: TRBV5-1
size: few
DNA: TGCGCCAGCAGCGATGGGGACAGCCCGTTTTTCTTC
CDR3: CASSDGDSPFFF

D: TRBD2
J: TRBJ2-1
V: TRBV9
size: .
DNA: TGTGCCAGCAGCGCCAGGGGGAGCGGGAGGGCCTGGGAGCAGTTCTTC
CDR3: CASSARGSGRAWEQFF

D: TRBD2
J: TRBJ2-3
V: TRBV6-5
size: .
DNA: TGTGCCACCAAACGCGGGAGGGCAGATACGCAGTATTTT
CDR3: CATKRGRADTQYF

D: .
J: TRBJ2-7
V: TRBV5-6
size: .
DNA: TGTGCCAGCAGCCACATGGGGCCGAGCTCCTACGAGCAGTACTTC
CDR3: CASSHMGPSSYEQYF

D: TRBD1
J: TRBJ1-5
V: TRBV6-5
size: .
DNA: TGTGCCAGCAGCTCGGGACAGAGCAATCAGCCCCAGCATTTT
CDR3: CASSSGQSNQPQHF

D: .
J: TRBJ1-5
V: TRBV7-8
size: .
DNA: TGTGCCAGCAGCTTAGGCGGCCATAGCAATCAGCCCCAGCATTTT
CDR3: CASSLGGHSNQPQHF

D: .
J: TRBJ1-1
V: TRBV7-6
size: once
DNA: TGTGCCAGCAGCTTGGCATCAGGGGTGAACACTGAAGCTTTCTTT
CDR3: CASSLASGVNTEAFF

D: TRBD2
J: TRBJ2-7
V: TRBV5-4
size: .
DNA: TGTGCCAGCAGCTTGGACCAGCGGGAGTACGACGAGCAGTACTTC
CDR3: CASSLDQREYDEQYF

D: .
J: TRBJ1-6
V: TRBV21-1
size: .
DNA: TGTGCCAGCAGCATGACCTCCGGGAATTCACCCCTCCACTTT
CDR3: CASSMTSGNSPLHF

D: .
J: TRBJ2-7
V: TRBV29-1
size: few
DNA: TGCAGCGTTATCCAGTCCTACGAGCAGTACTTC
CDR3: CSVIQSYEQYF

D: TRBD1
J: TRBJ1-1
V: TRBV5-1
size: .
DNA: TGCGCCAGCAGCTCCTCTTACAGGGGAGGCACTGAAGCTTTCTTT
CDR3: CASSSSYRGGTEAFF

D: TRBD2
J: TRBJ2-3
V: TRBV4-3
size: few
DNA: TGCGCCAGCAGCCAAGAGGGAGGGCTGTCGGCTACGCAGTATTTT
CDR3: CASSQEGGLSATQYF

D: TRBD1
J: TRBJ2-2
V: TRBV6-1
size: .
DNA: TGTGCCAGCAGTGACGTCCCAGGGGGCATAAACACCGGGGAGCTGTTTTTT
CDR3: CASSDVPGGINTGELFF

D: TRBD2
J: TRBJ2-2
V: TRBV27
size: few
DNA: TGTGCCAGCAGTAGATGGACTAGCGGCAACACCGGGGAGCTGTTTTTT
CDR3: CASSRWTSGNTGELFF

D: TRBD2
J: TRBJ2-2
V: TRBV6-6
size: .
DNA: TGTGCCAGCAGTCGACTAGCGGGGGAGCAGGGCACCGGGGAGCTGTTTTTT
CDR3: CASSRLAGEQGTGELFF

D: TRBD1
J: TRBJ2-2
V: TRBV5-4
size: .
DNA: TGTGCCAGCAGCCCCCCGACAGGGGAATCCGGGGAGCTGTTTTTT
CDR3: CASSPPTGESGELFF

D: .
J: TRBJ1-1
V: TRBV7-6
size: once
DNA: TGTGCCAGCAGCTTAGCCCCGACAGTTAGGGTTGGAGCTTTCTTT
CDR3: CASSLAPTVRVGAFF

D: .
J: TRBJ2-5
V: TRBV18
size: .
DNA: TGTGCCAGCTCACCTCTAGGAGGGGCGCGGGAGACCCAGTACTTC
CDR3: CASSPLGGARETQYF

D: TRBD2
J: TRBJ2-5
V: TRBV5-6
size: .
DNA: TGTGCCAGCAGCTTGTCCCTAGCGGGACGGGAGACCCAGTACTTC
CDR3: CASSLSLAGRETQYF

D: TRBD1
J: TRBJ1-2
V: TRBV11-3
size: .
DNA: TGTGCCAGCAGCCCCTCCCCGACAGGGTCCTATGGCTACACCTTC
CDR3: CASSPSPTGSYGYTF

D: .
J: TRBJ2-3
V: TRBV6-4
size: .
DNA: TGTGCCAGCAGTGACACTAGTTCAGATACGCAGTATTTT
CDR3: CASSDTSSDTQYF

D: TRBD1
J: TRBJ1-5
V: TRBV11-3
size: .
DNA: TGTGCCAGCAGCATTGGAGGGGGCATGGGCAATCAGCCCCAGCATTTT
CDR3: CASSIGGGMGNQPQHF

D: TRBD1
J: TRBJ2-7
V: TRBV11-2
size: .
DNA: TGTGCCAGCAGCTTAGATGAGGGGGCAAGGGAGCAGTACTTC
CDR3: CASSLDEGAREQYF

D: .
J: TRBJ1-6
V: TRBV5-1
size: few
DNA: TGCGCCAGCAGCTTGGTTGGGGGCCTCGATTCACCCCTCCACTTT
CDR3: CASSLVGGLDSPLHF

D: .
J: TRBJ1-5
V: TRBV6-5
size: few
DNA: TGTGCCAGCAGTATCCAACAGGGTAGGGATCAGCCCCAGCATTTT
CDR3: CASSIQQGRDQPQHF

D: .
J: TRBJ2-1
V: TRBV28
size: few
DNA: TGTGCCAGCATGGAGGGGGGGTCCTACAATGAGCAGTTCTTC
CDR3: CASMEGGSYNEQFF

D: .
J: TRBJ1-2
V: TRBV29-1
size: many
DNA: TGCAGCGTCCAGACAGGAGCTAACTATGGCTACACCTTC
CDR3: CSVQTGANYGYTF

D: TRBD2
J: TRBJ2-7
V: TRBV7-2
size: .
DNA: TGTGCCAGCAGTTCACGACTAGCGGGAGTAAGGTACGAGCAGTACTTC
CDR3: CASSSRLAGVRYEQYF

D: .
J: TRBJ2-2
V: TRBV6-1
size: .
DNA: TGTGCCAGCAGTGAAGCTCAGGGTCCGGGGGAGCTGTTTTTT
CDR3: CASSEAQGPGELFF

D: .
J: TRBJ1-6
V: TRBV21-1
size: .
DNA: TGTGCCAGCAGCATCCGGGACTGCTCACCCCTCCACTTT
CDR3: CASSIRDCSPLHF

D: .
J: TRBJ1-2
V: TRBV10-3
size: .
DNA: TGTGCCATCAGTGAGGGCACCAACTATGGCTACACCTTC
CDR3: CAISEGTNYGYTF

D: TRBD1
J: TRBJ1-6
V: TRBV18
size: few
DNA: TGTGCCAGCTCACCAGCCGGGACAGGGTATAATTCACCCCTCCACTTT
CDR3: CASSPAGTGYNSPLHF

D: .
J: TRBJ1-4
V: TRBV5-3
size: once
DNA: TGTGCCAGAACCACCCAGGCGACTAATGAAAAACTGTTTTTT
CDR3: CARTTQATNEKLFF

D: .
J: TRBJ2-5
V: TRBV7-7
size: .
DNA: TGTGCTAGCAGCTTTAGAGAGACCCAGTACTTC
CDR3: CASSFRETQYF

D: .
J: TRBJ1-1
V: TRBV9
size: .
DNA: TGTGCCAGCAGCGTAGGCGGGGCGGGCCGGGGGAACACTGAAGCTTTCTTT
CDR3: CASSVGGAGRGNTEAFF

D: .
J: TRBJ1-6
V: TRBV5-1
size: few
DNA: TGCGCCAGCAGCTTCTTTGACAGGAATAATTCACCCCTCCACTTT
CDR3: CASSFFDRNNSPLHF

D: TRBD2
J: TRBJ2-3
V: TRBV5-4
size: .
DNA: TGTGCCAGCAGCTTGGGGCTAGCGGGAGCAGATACGCAGTATTTT
CDR3: CASSLGLAGADTQYF

D: .
J: TRBJ1-2
V: TRBV10-3
size: .
DNA: TGTGCCATACGGGAAAGCTATGGCTACACCTTC
CDR3: CAIRESYGYTF

D: TRBD1
J: TRBJ2-7
V: TRBV27
size: .
DNA: TGTGCCAGCAGTTTATCCGGCTACGGACAGGGGGACGAGCAGTACTTC
CDR3: CASSLSGYGQGDEQYF

D: TRBD1
J: TRBJ2-2
V: TRBV7-3
size: .
DNA: TGTGCCAGCAGCTTCGGGACAGACAACACCGGGGAGCTGTTTTTT
CDR3: CASSFGTDNTGELFF

D: .
J: TRBJ2-1
V: TRBV5-6
size: .
DNA: TGTGCCAGCAGCCAATCCCCTAGCTCGAATGAGCAGTTCTTC
CDR3: CASSQSPSSNEQFF

D: TRBD2
J: TRBJ2-3
V: TRBV7-8
size: .
DNA: TGTGCCAGCAGCCGAGGACTAGCGGGGGGGCAGGCCGATACGCAGTATTTT
CDR3: CASSRGLAGGQADTQYF

D: TRBD2
J: TRBJ2-3
V: TRBV7-9
size: .
DNA: TGTGCCAGCAGCCCCTGGACTAGCGGGGCGGCAGATACGCAGTATTTT
CDR3: CASSPWTSGAADTQYF

D: TRBD1
J: TRBJ2-5
V: TRBV5-1
size: .
DNA: TGCGCCAGCAGCTTCTGGACAGGTGGTAGCCTTAGTCTAGAGACCCAGTACTTC
CDR3: CASSFWTGGSLSLETQYF

D: .
J: TRBJ1-4
V: TRBV14
size: .
DNA: TGTGCCAGCAGCCAAGACGGAGCAACTAATGAAAAACTGTTTTTT
CDR3: CASSQDGATNEKLFF

D: .
J: TRBJ1-6
V: TRBV5-1
size: few
DNA: TGCGCCAGCAGCCTAGACAGACCCGATTCACCCCTCCACTTT
CDR3: CASSLDRPDSPLHF

D: .
J: TRBJ1-1
V: TRBV7-6
size: .
DNA: TGTGCCAGCAGCCCTACCCCAACCAACACTGAAGCTTTCTTT
CDR3: CASSPTPTNTEAFF

D: TRBD2
J: TRBJ2-5
V: TRBV3-1/TRBV3-2
size: .
DNA: TGTGCCAGCAGCCAAGGAGCGGGGGGGGGAGAGACCCAGTACTTC
CDR3: CASSQGAGGGETQYF

D: .
J: TRBJ1-2
V: TRBV14
size: many
DNA: TGTGCCAGCAGCACCGGCCGGGGAGGGGGCTACACCTTC
CDR3: CASSTGRGGGYTF

D: .
J: TRBJ1-6
V: TRBV10-3
size: .
DNA: TGTGCCATCAGTGCCGGGACACAAAAAAATTCACCCCTCCACTTT
CDR3: CAISAGTQKNSPLHF